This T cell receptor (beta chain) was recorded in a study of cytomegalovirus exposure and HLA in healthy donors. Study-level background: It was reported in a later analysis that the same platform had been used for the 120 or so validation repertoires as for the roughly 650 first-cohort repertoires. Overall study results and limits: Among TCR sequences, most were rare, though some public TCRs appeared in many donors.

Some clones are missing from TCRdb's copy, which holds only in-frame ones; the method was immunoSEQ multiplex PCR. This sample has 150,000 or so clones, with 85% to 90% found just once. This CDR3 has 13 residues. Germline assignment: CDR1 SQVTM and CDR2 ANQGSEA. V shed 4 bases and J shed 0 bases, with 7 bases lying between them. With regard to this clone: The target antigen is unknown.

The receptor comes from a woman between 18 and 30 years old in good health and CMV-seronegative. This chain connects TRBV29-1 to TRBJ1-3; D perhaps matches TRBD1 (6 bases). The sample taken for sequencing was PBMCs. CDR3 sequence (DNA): TGCAGCGTTGGCAGGGGCTCTGGAAACACCATATATTTT. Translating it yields CSVGRGSGNTIYF.